A single sample is the source of the 22 T cell receptor beta chains below, sequenced in a study of shared clonotypes between healthy human individuals. The naive CD8 fraction comprised CD45RO-negative cells positively selected for CCR7 and excluded terminally differentiated effector memory CD45RA+ cells. TCRdb's copy holds only in-frame clones and misses some; the assay was immunoSEQ multiplex PCR. The table records about 820,000 clones, about 91% of them present only once. Sequencing used naive CD8+ T cells sorted from blood. All receptors derive from a man aged 25-40 years in good health.

This chain links TRBV18 with TRBJ1-1, with D unresolved. The CDR3 consists of 17 residues. Trimming shortened V by 2 bases and J by 2 bases, and 18 bases separated the two germline ends. Germline V gene data show CDR1 as KGHSH and CDR2 as LQKENI. In DNA, the CDR3 is TGTGCCAGCTCACCATATACTCCCGGGAACTCAAACACTGAAGCTTTCTTT. This codes for CASSPYTPGNSNTEAFF. The full variable domain, its missing parts supplied by reference TRBV18 and TRBJ1-1, is NAGVMQNPRHLVRRRGQEARLRCSPMKGHSHVYWYRQLPEEGLKFMVYLQKENIIDESGMPKERFSAEFPKEGPSILRIQQVVRGDSAAYFCASSPYTPGNSNTEAFFGQGTRLTVV.

In its sample, this clone was seen once. The rearrangement links TRBV19 to TRBJ2-3; a weak D match, TRBD2 (7 bases). Trimming shortened V by 9 bases and J by 0 bases, and 19 bases separated the two germline ends. CDR1 is LNHDA and CDR2 is SQIVND in the germline V gene (reference sequence). CDR3 length: 16 residues. The CDR3 nucleotides are TGTGCCAGCAACCCCTTTGGGGGGGCTAGCACAGATACGCAGTATTTT. As protein: CASNPFGGASTDTQYF.

The chain recombines TRBV11-2 with TRBJ2-1; 12 bases fit TRBD2. The CDR3 length is 14 residues. The junction had 6 bases not matched to a gene; V was cut back by 5 bases and J by 10 bases. The germline gives CDR1 SGHAT, CDR2 FQNNGV. CDR3 in amino acids: CASSVGLAGYEQFF. The DNA for the CDR3 is TGTGCCAGCAGCGTCGGACTAGCGGGATACGAGCAGTTCTTC.

This chain links TRBV19 with TRBJ1-2; perhaps TRBD1 as D (5 bases). This CDR3 has 15 residues. The V end lost 4 bases, the J end lost 4 bases, and 16 bases lay between the germline ends. Germline V gene data show CDR1 as LNHDA and CDR2 as SQIVND (reference sequence). The CDR3 DNA is TGTGCCAGTAGTACCCCAGGGACTTCAATCTATGGCTACACCTTC. This encodes CASSTPGTSIYGYTF.

V and J are TRBV27 and TRBJ2-7, with a possible D match to TRBD2 (6 bases). In germline, CDR1 is MNHEY, CDR2 SMNVEV (reference sequence). The CDR3 totals 13 residues. V was shortened by 7 bases and J by 0 bases, with 10 bases between the two germline ends. The CDR3 coding sequence is TGTGCCAGCATGGGCGGGACCTCCTACGAGCAGTACTTC. Translated: CASMGGTSYEQYF.

The chain uses TRBV18 and TRBJ2-7, with D maybe TRBD2 (5 bases). Germline V gene sequence: CDR1 KGHSH, CDR2 LQKENI. This CDR3 region has 13 residues. Deletions cut 5 bases from V and 1 base from J, with 9 bases between. The CDR3 DNA sequence: TGTGCCAGCTCAACGGAGGTGTCCTACGAGCAGTACTTC. This translates into CASSTEVSYEQYF.

Many counts were recorded for this clone. The chain employs TRBV6-6 and TRBJ1-1, with 7 positions matching TRBD1. This CDR3 is built from 15 residues. Unmatched junction bases numbered 8, after V lost 2 bases and J lost 5 bases. Germline V lookup: CDR1 MNHNY, CDR2 SVGAGI (reference sequence). The DNA for the CDR3 is TGTGCCAGCAGTTACGAGGCCAGGGGGAATACTGAAGCTTTCTTT. Translation gives CASSYEARGNTEAFF.

The chain couples TRBV27 to TRBJ2-3, with D unresolved. This CDR3 is built from 16 residues. V dropped 4 bases and J dropped 5 bases, with 19 bases sitting between them. The V gene's germline CDR1 is MNHEY and CDR2 SMNVEV (reference sequence). The CDR3 sequence is CASSSPYSGGEDTQYF. CDR3 bases: TGTGCCAGCAGTTCCCCCTACTCGGGTGGGGAAGATACGCAGTATTTT.

The chain combines TRBV5-1 with TRBJ1-1; D remains unclear. The V end was cut by 0 bases, the J end by 4 bases, with 19 bases between. Germline assignment: CDR1 SGHRS and CDR2 YFSETQ. CDR3 length equals 17 residues. CDR3 sequence: CASSLEIGPQTVTEAFF. CDR3 in DNA: TGCGCCAGCAGCTTGGAAATTGGCCCCCAGACTGTCACTGAAGCTTTCTTT.

The V and J genes are TRBV13 and TRBJ2-6; D remains ambiguous. Deletions cut 8 bases from V and 0 bases from J, with 8 bases between. The length of the CDR3 is 14 residues. CDR1 PRHDT and CDR2 FYEKMQ come from the germline V gene (reference sequence). This CDR3 reads CASVTSSGANVLTF. Here the CDR3 DNA reads TGTGCCAGCGTCACTTCCTCTGGGGCCAACGTCCTGACTTTC.

The J gene is TRBJ2-1, the V gene TRBV4-1, with 10 bases lining up with TRBD2. Germline values: CDR1 MGHRA, CDR2 YSYEKL. The ends lost 3 bases at V and 8 bases at J; junction bases unmatched: 7. This CDR3 is built from 15 residues. The CDR3 region is CASSQDSGRVDEQFF. In nucleotides, the CDR3 is TGCGCCAGCAGCCAGGACAGCGGGAGGGTCGATGAGCAGTTCTTC.

The CDR3 nucleotides are TGTGCCAGCAGTTTAGTTCCCCCCAGACCTAACTATGGCTACACCTTC. This sequence encodes CASSLVPPRPNYGYTF. The V gene is TRBV27, the J gene TRBJ1-2; D is unresolved. This CDR3 spans 16 amino acids. The germline V gene encodes CDR1 MNHEY and CDR2 SMNVEV (reference sequence). V was cut by 2 bases and J by 0 bases, with 13 bases left in between.

In the case of this clone: One end of the junction fails to match germline, which may point to a read error. The chain is built from TRBV29-1 and TRBJ2-7, with TRBD2 matching 13 bases. The CDR3 is made up of 14 amino acids. CDR1 is SQVTM, CDR2 ANQGSEA, per germline. CDR3 sequence (DNA): TGCAGCGTCGAAGGACTAGCGGGAGTCAACGAGCAGTACTTC. Protein sequence: CSVEGLAGVNEQYF.

Turning to this clone: It is likely a read error, because the conserved phenylalanine at the end of the CDR3 is missing. The DNA is left out, because the CDR3 cannot be placed on it with certainty; the CDR3 is given as TCRdb lists it. This sequence joins TRBV7-4 and TRBJ2-3; TRBD2 is the table's D call and was not checked against the DNA. The CDR3 region is 15 residues in length, termini included. Germline lookup yields CDR1 SGHVT and CDR2 SQSDAQ. The CDR3 reads CASSSTGLAGGPVFG.

To note about this clone: Other DNA sequences of this sample code for an identical CDR3. The rearrangement links TRBV28 to TRBJ2-7, with TRBD1 matching 7 bases. The CDR3 consists of 14 residues. Germline assignment: CDR1 MDHEN and CDR2 SYDVKM. Trimming removed 3 bases from V and 2 bases from J; junction bases left unmatched: 4. The CDR3: CASSFRGLTYEQYF. CDR3 nucleotides: TGTGCCAGCAGTTTCAGGGGGTTAACCTACGAGCAGTACTTC.

The count of this clone is one. The V call is TRBV10-3, the J call TRBJ2-1, with 13 bases fitting TRBD2. CDR1 is ENHRY and CDR2 is SYGVKD in the germline V gene. The CDR3 consists of 18 residues. V lost 5 bases and J lost 0; bases outside the gene matches: 7. The CDR3 reads CAISPGLAGSSSYNEQFF. CDR3 DNA sequence: TGTGCCATCAGTCCGGGACTAGCGGGAAGTAGCTCCTACAATGAGCAGTTCTTC.

The chain uses TRBV28 and TRBJ2-7; D gene unclear. The CDR3 sequence is 12 residues long. The V end lost 7 bases, the J end lost 5 bases, and 12 bases lay between the germline ends. Germline CDR1 reads MDHEN; CDR2 reads SYDVKM. CDR3 protein: CASNLYGNEQYF. DNA for the CDR3: TGTGCCAGCAATTTGTATGGGAACGAGCAGTACTTC.

The chain uses TRBV10-2 and TRBJ2-2; D gene uncertain. CDR3 size: 13 residues. V gave up 9 bases and J gave up 0 bases, with 8 bases separating them. The germline gives CDR1 WSHSY, CDR2 SAAADI. This CDR3 is CASLIANTGELFF. The CDR3 DNA follows: TGCGCCAGTTTGATCGCGAACACCGGGGAGCTGTTTTTT.

The genes are TRBV30 and TRBJ1-2, with D possibly TRBD1 on 5 matching bases. V gave up 2 bases and J gave up 6 bases, with 13 bases separating them. CDR1 and CDR2 from the germline V gene are GTSNPN and SVGIG (reference sequence). The CDR3 totals 13 residues. For the CDR3, the DNA is TGTGCCTGGAGTTGGGGGATAGTGGATGGCTACACCTTC. This gives the protein CAWSWGIVDGYTF.

This chain joins TRBV7-2 and TRBJ2-7; 8 bases agree with TRBD1. The V and J ends lost 4 bases and 0 bases, in that order; junction bases with no gene match: 8. CDR1 SGHTA and CDR2 FQGNSA come from the germline V gene. The CDR3 is 16 residues long. CDR3 DNA sequence: TGTGCCAGCAGCTACCGGGACAGGATTAACTCCTACGAGCAGTACTTC. As protein: CASSYRDRINSYEQYF.

The chain carries TRBV5-1 and TRBJ2-5; D possibly uses TRBD1 or TRBD2 (5 bases each). V lost 3 bases to trimming and J lost 1 base, with 16 bases between them. This CDR3 has 16 residues. Germline CDR1 and CDR2: SGHRS and YFSETQ. CDR3 sequence (DNA): TGCGCCAGCAGCTCGCCCCTGGTGGGGGTCCAAGAGACCCAGTACTTC. Its translation: CASSSPLVGVQETQYF.

The chain is built from TRBV27 and TRBJ2-3; TRBD2 matches 11 bases. V was pared by 5 bases and J by 0 bases, with 4 bases of the junction left unmatched. This CDR3 is 16 amino acids long. Germline V gives CDR1 MNHEY, CDR2 SMNVEV (reference sequence). The CDR3 loop reads CASSRRLAGSTDTQYF. The CDR3 DNA reads TGTGCCAGCAGTCGCCGACTAGCGGGAAGCACAGATACGCAGTATTTT.